This T cell receptor beta chain was observed in a study of blood T cells in healthy people across ages. A second PCR, run for 7 to 11 cycles, used a sample-barcoded 5' primer plus a J-beta primer mix. TCRdb re-analysed the 5' RACE reads in MiXCR, keeping a single row per CDR3 protein. The table shows about 780,000 distinct CDR3 sequences, with about a quarter occurring only once. This clonotype was seen a few times. Extraction yielded at least 5 micrograms of total RNA per sample. This sample was also put to use in a study of T cells of mothers and their children. That work adds: The study sampled a few healthy Caucasian mothers and their six children.

The clonotype originates from a boy aged 5 to 17 in good health. The material sequenced was blood.

The CDR3 region has the DNA TGTGCCAGCTCACAACGGGACAGGGTTTCCACCGGGGAGCTGTTTTTT. Translated, it gives CASSQRDRVSTGELFF. V usage is TRBV18 and J usage is TRBJ2-2, with 9 nucleotides matching TRBD1. CDR3 size: 16 residues. Germline V CDR1 and CDR2: KGHSH, LQKENI. V trimming: 4 bases; J trimming: 4 bases; junction bases outside the gene matches: 7.